Shown below are 9 T cell receptor beta chains from a single sample sequenced in a study of beta chain features in type 1 diabetes. The whole isolated RNA underwent reverse transcription, so sequencing captured expressed TCRB transcripts. Method: immunoSEQ multiplex PCR; TCRdb's copy keeps in-frame clones and lacks some. The sample lists over 700,000 clones, roughly a sixth seen once, with 0.023% in the top ten. Sequencing input: naive CD4+ T cells from blood. These receptor sequences come from a woman between 18 and 29 years old in good health.

This clone was seen more than once but under ten times. The V call is TRBV5-6, the J call TRBJ1-1, with D possibly matching TRBD1 (5 bases). This CDR3 has 14 residues. Deletions cut 5 bases from V and 4 bases from J, with 15 bases between. Germline lookup yields CDR1 SGHDT and CDR2 YYEEEE. Here the CDR3 DNA reads TGTGCCAGCAGTTCGGGACTCCCAGGCACTGAAGCTTTCTTT. Amino acid sequence: CASSSGLPGTEAFF.

There are a few counts of this clone. The chain employs TRBV15 and TRBJ2-1; 9 nucleotides agree with TRBD2. The V gene's germline CDR1 is LNHNV and CDR2 YYDKDF (reference sequence). J lost 3 bases, V lost 1 base, and 4 bases had no gene match. CDR3 length: 16 residues. The CDR3 loop is CATSRGGLANYNEQFF. DNA for the CDR3: TGTGCCACCAGCAGAGGAGGACTAGCGAACTACAATGAGCAGTTCTTC.

This clone was recorded a few times. The chain recombines TRBV5-6 with TRBJ1-1; D is possibly TRBD1 (5 bases). Germline CDR1 and CDR2: SGHDT and YYEEEE. The V end was cut by 4 bases, the J end by 6 bases, with 19 bases between. CDR3 length: 15 residues. The CDR3 loop is CASSPNRFGPSEAFF. CDR3 nucleotides: TGTGCCAGCAGCCCGAACAGGTTCGGGCCCTCTGAAGCTTTCTTT.

The J gene is TRBJ2-1, the V gene TRBV5-1; D is uncertain. CDR3 length equals 16 residues. With 0 bases removed from V and 7 bases from J, the gap between germline ends came to 17 bases. The V gene's germline CDR1 is SGHRS and CDR2 YFSETQ. The CDR3 sequence is CASSLGGMVGTNEQFF. Here the CDR3 DNA reads TGCGCCAGCAGCTTGGGGGGTATGGTAGGAACTAATGAGCAGTTCTTC.

This clone has more than one count but fewer than ten. This chain links TRBV20-1 with TRBJ2-7; the D is unclear. The CDR3 extends over 11 amino acids. V was clipped by 5 bases and J by 0 bases, with 5 bases between them. Germline loops: CDR1 DFQATT, CDR2 SNEGSKA (reference sequence). Here the CDR3 reads CSAANSYEQYF. CDR3 DNA: TGCAGTGCTGCCAACTCCTACGAGCAGTACTTC.

This clone was seen only a few times. The chain joins TRBV19 to TRBJ2-1; TRBD1 aligns across 9 bases. Per germline, CDR1 LNHDA and CDR2 SQIVND (reference sequence). This CDR3 is built from 15 residues. V dropped 4 bases and J dropped 1; count of bases not matched to a gene: 2. CDR3 region: CASSTGQGSYNEQFF. The CDR3 DNA reads as TGTGCCAGTAGTACCGGACAGGGGTCCTACAATGAGCAGTTCTTC.

V is TRBV7-2 and J is TRBJ2-1, with TRBD1 matching 8 bases. Trimming cost V 1 base and J 3 bases; bases outside gene matches: 5. The CDR3 covers 16 residues. Per germline, CDR1 SGHTA and CDR2 FQGNSA. The CDR3 DNA follows: TGTGCCAGCAGCTTAGTAACAGGGGGAGGCTACAATGAGCAGTTCTTC. This codes for CASSLVTGGGYNEQFF.

This clone was seen only a few times. V is TRBV15 and J is TRBJ1-2; 7 bases match TRBD1. The V gene end was trimmed by 4 bases and the J gene end by 6 bases; junction bases not matched to a gene: 11. This CDR3 spans 15 amino acids. Germline CDR1 is LNHNV and CDR2 is YYDKDF (reference sequence). The CDR3 sequence is CATSTTTGYFDGYTF. The CDR3 bases are TGTGCCACCAGCACGACGACAGGGTACTTCGATGGCTACACCTTC.

The chain has TRBV19 and TRBJ1-5; tentative D call: TRBD1 (6 bases). CDR3 size: 14 residues. Per the germline V gene, CDR1 is LNHDA and CDR2 is SQIVND (reference sequence). Deletions cut 6 bases from V and 0 bases from J, with 9 bases between. CDR3 nucleotides: TGTGCCAGTAGAGGGGGGGCTAGCAATCAGCCCCAGCATTTT. This gives the protein CASRGGASNQPQHF.